Sequencing of this T cell receptor (beta chain) was carried out in a study of CXCR3-negative and CXCR3-positive naive CD8 T cells. As for the study in general: The TRB read total, around 140 million, broke down to about 1.5 +/- 0.3 million reads per library.

General study results and limits: With respect to TRBV-TRBJ usage, naive CXCR3-negative and CXCR3-positive cells were similar; memory differed. Comparison of naive cells showed more hydrophobic TRB CDR3s in CXCR3-positive than in CXCR3-negative naive cells. Both naive subsets showed comparably high diversity, and memory CD8+ cells showed much lower diversity.

There are 15 residues in the CDR3. Germline V lookup: CDR1 SQVTM, CDR2 ANQGSEA. Libraries were UMI-labeled 5' RACE TRB cDNA. TCRdb reprocessed the 5' RACE reads and keeps a single row for each CDR3 protein, giving no DNA. The specimen's table records 100,000 to 150,000 distinct CDR3 sequences. Remarks on this clonotype: Antigen specificity is unknown.

This receptor was taken from a human donor in good health. Some clones in this sample may be carry-over from other donors' samples. The sample comprised naive CXCR3- CD8+ T cells from blood. Subset defined: CD45RO-CCR7+CD27+CD95- naive CD8+ T cells lacking CXCR3 (TNR3-). This chain joins TRBV29-1 and TRBJ2-7; absent DNA, TCRdb's TRBD2 call cannot be checked. The CDR3 sequence is CSVAGAGSFLGEQYF.